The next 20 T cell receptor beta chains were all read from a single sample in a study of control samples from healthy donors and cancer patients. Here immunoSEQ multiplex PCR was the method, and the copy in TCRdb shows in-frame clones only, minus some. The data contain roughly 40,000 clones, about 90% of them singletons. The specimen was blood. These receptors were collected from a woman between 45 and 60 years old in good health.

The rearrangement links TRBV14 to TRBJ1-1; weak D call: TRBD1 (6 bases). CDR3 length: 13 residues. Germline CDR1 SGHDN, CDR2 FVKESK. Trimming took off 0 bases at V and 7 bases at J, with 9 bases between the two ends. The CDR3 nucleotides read TGTGCCAGCAGCCAAGATCTAGGGGGTGAAGCTTTCTTT. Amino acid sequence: CASSQDLGGEAFF. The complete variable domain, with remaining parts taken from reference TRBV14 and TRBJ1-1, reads EAGVTQFPSHSVIEKGQTVTLRCDPISGHDNLYWYRRVMGKEIKFLLHFVKESKQDESGMPNNRFLAERTGGTYSTLKVQPAELEDSGVYFCASSQDLGGEAFFGQGTRLTVV.

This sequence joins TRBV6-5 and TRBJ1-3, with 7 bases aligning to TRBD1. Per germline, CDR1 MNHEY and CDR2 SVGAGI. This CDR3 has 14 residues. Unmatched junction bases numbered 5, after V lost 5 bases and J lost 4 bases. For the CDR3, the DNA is TGTGCCAGCAGTAGGACAGGTGGCGGAAACACCATATATTTT. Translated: CASSRTGGGNTIYF.

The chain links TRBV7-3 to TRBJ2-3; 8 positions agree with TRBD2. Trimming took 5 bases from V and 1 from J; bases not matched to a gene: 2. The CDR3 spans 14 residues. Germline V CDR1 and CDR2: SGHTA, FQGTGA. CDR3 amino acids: CASSPTSGTDTQYF. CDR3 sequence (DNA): TGTGCCAGCAGCCCGACTAGCGGCACAGATACGCAGTATTTT.

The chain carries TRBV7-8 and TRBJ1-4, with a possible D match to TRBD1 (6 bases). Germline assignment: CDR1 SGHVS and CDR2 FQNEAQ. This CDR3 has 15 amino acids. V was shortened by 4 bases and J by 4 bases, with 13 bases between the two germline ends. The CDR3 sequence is CASSSRRGNNEKLFF. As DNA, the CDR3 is TGTGCCAGCAGCTCCCGGAGGGGGAATAATGAAAAACTGTTTTTT.

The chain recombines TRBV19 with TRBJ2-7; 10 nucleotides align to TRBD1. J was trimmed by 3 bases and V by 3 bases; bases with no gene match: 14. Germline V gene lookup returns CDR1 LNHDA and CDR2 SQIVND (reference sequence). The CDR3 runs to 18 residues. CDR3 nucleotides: TGTGCCAGTAGTATCGGGGTTTGGACAGGGGGTACGAACTACGAGCAGTACTTC. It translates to CASSIGVWTGGTNYEQYF.

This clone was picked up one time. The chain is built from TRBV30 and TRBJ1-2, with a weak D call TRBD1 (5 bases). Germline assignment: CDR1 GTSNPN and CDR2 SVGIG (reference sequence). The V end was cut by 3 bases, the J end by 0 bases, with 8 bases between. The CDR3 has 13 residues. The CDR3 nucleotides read TGTGCCTGGAGGCTGGGGGCTAACTATGGCTACACCTTC. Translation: CAWRLGANYGYTF.

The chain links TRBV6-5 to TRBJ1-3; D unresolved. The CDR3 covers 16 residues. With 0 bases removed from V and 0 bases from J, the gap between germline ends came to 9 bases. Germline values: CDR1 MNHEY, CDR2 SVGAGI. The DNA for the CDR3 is TGTGCCAGCAGTTACTCCCCAGCCCTCTCTGGAAACACCATATATTTT. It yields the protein CASSYSPALSGNTIYF.

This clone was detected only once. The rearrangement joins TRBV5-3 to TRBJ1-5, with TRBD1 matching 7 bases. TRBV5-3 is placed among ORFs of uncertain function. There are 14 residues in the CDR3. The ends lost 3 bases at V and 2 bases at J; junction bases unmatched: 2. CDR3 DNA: TGTGCCAGAAGCTCGACAGGGCGCAATCAGCCCCAGCATTTT. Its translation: CARSSTGRNQPQHF.

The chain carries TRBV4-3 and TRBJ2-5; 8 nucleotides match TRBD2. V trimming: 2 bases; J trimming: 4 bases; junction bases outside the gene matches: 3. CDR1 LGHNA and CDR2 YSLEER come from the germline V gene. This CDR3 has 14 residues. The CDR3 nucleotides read TGCGCCAGCAGCCAACAGCTAGCGGGAGAGACCCAGTACTTC. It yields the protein CASSQQLAGETQYF.

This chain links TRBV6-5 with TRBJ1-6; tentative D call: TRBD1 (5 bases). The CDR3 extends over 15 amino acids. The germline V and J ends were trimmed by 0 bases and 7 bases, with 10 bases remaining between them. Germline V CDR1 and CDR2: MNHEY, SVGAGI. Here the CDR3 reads CASSYSGAENSPLHF. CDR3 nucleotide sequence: TGTGCCAGCAGTTACTCAGGGGCCGAAAATTCACCCCTCCACTTT.

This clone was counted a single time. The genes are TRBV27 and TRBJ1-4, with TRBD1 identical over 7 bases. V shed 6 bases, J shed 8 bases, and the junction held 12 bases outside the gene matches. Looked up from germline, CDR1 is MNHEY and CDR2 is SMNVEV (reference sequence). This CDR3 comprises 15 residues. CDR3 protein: CASSQGGTVREKLFF. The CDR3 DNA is TGTGCCAGCAGCCAAGGAGGGACAGTAAGAGAAAAACTGTTTTTT.

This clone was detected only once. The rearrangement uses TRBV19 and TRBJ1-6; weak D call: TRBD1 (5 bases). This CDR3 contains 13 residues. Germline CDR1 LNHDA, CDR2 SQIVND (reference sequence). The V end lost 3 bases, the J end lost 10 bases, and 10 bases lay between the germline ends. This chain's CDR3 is CASSMQGRSPLHF. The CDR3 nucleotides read TGTGCCAGTAGTATGCAGGGTCGGTCACCCCTCCACTTT.

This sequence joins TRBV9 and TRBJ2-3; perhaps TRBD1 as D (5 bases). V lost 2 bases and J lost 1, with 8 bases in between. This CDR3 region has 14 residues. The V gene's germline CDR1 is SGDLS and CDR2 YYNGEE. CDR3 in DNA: TGTGCCAGCAGCGTGGGCAGGGGCACAGATACGCAGTATTTT. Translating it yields CASSVGRGTDTQYF. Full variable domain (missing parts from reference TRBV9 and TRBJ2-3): DSGVTQTPKHLITATGQRVTLRCSPRSGDLSVYWYQQSLDQGLQFLIQYYNGEERAKGNILERFSAQQFPDLHSELNLSSLELGDSALYFCASSVGRGTDTQYFGPGTRLTVL.

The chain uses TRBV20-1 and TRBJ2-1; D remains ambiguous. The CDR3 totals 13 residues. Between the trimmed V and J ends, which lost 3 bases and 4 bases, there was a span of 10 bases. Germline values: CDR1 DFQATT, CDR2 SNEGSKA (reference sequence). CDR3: CSASSARYNEQFF. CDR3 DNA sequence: TGCAGTGCTAGTTCCGCTAGATACAATGAGCAGTTCTTC.

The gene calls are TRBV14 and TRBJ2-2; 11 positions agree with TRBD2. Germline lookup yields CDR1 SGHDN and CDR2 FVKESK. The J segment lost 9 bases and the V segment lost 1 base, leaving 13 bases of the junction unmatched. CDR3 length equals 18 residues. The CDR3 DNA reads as TGTGCCAGCAGCCAAGGAGTTGGTAAACTAGCGGGGGCCCGGGAGCTGTTTTTT. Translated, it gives CASSQGVGKLAGARELFF. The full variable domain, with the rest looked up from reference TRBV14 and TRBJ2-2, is EAGVTQFPSHSVIEKGQTVTLRCDPISGHDNLYWYRRVMGKEIKFLLHFVKESKQDESGMPNNRFLAERTGGTYSTLKVQPAELEDSGVYFCASSQGVGKLAGARELFFGEGSRLTVL.

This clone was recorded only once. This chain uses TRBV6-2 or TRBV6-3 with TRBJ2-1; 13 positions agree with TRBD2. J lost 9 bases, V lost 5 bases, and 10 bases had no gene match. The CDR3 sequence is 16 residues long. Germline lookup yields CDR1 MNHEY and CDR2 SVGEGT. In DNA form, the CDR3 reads TGTGCCAGCAGTCAATTACTAGCGGGGGGGCCTGGTGAGCAGTTCTTC. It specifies CASSQLLAGGPGEQFF.

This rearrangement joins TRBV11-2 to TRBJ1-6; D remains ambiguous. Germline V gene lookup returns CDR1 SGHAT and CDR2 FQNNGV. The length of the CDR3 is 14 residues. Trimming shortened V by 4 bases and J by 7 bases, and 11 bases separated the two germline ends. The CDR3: CASSSRVYNSPLHF. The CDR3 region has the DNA TGTGCCAGCAGCTCGAGGGTTTACAATTCACCCCTCCACTTT.

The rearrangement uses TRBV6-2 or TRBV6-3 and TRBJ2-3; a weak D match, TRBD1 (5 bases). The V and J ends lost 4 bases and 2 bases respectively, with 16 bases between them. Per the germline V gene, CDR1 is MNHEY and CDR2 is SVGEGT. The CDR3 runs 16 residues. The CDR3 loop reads CASSLLGARPTDTQYF. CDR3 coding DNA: TGTGCCAGCAGTTTATTAGGGGCGCGTCCCACAGATACGCAGTATTTT.

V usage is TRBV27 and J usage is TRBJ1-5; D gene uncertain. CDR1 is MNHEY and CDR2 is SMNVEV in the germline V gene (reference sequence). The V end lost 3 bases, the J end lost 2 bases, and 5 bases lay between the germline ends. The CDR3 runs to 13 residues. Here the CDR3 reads CASSLMRNQPQHF. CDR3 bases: TGTGCCAGCAGTTTGATGCGCAATCAGCCCCAGCATTTT.

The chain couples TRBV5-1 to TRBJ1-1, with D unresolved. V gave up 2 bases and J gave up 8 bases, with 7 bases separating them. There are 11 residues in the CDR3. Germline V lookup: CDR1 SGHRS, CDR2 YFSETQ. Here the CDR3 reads CASSLGYEAFF. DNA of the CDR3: TGCGCCAGCAGCTTAGGCTACGAAGCTTTCTTT.